These T cell receptor beta chains were read from a single sample in a study of blood T cells in healthy people across ages. One entry per CDR3 protein results from TCRdb running MiXCR on the 5' RACE reads. The sample contains about 1.6 million distinct CDR3 sequences, about 32% of which appear only once. Source material: blood. The receptor set was obtained from a woman in her thirties in good health. Both conserved end residues are part of each CDR3. D genes are given only for firm matches. A clone size is listed for some rows: how often the clone was seen (once, few, many), or a class if it is expanded.

size: few; V: TRBV30; D: NA; J: TRBJ2-5; DNA: TGTGCCTGGAGTCATGGGACTCAAGAGACCCAGTACTTC; CDR3: CAWSHGTQETQYF
size: NA; V: TRBV15; D: TRBD1; J: TRBJ2-7; DNA: TGTGCCGCCAGCAGACCTTCAATAGGACAGGGCGGCGAGCAGTACTTC; CDR3: CAASRPSIGQGGEQYF
size: NA; V: TRBV25-1; D: TRBD2; J: TRBJ2-5; DNA: TGTGCCAGCAGTGAATTCGGGGCGGTAGCGGGAGGGCCTCGGGAGACCCAGTACTTC; CDR3: CASSEFGAVAGGPRETQYF
size: few; V: TRBV4-2; D: TRBD2; J: TRBJ2-4; DNA: TGTGCCAGCAGCCAAGAGGCGTCTAGCGGGAGAAGGTGGTACTTC; CDR3: CASSQEASSGRRWYF
size: NA; V: TRBV27; D: TRBD2; J: TRBJ2-3; DNA: TGTGCCAGCACCCCAGGACTAGCGGGGGGTTCAGATACGCAGTATTTT; CDR3: CASTPGLAGGSDTQYF
size: many; V: TRBV12-3/TRBV12-4; D: NA; J: TRBJ1-2; DNA: TGTGCCAGCAGTTCACAGGGATTCTATGGCTACACCTTC; CDR3: CASSSQGFYGYTF
size: few; V: TRBV20-1; D: TRBD2; J: TRBJ2-3; DNA: TGCAGTGCTAGATTACTCATGACTAGCGGCGCAGATACGCAGTATTTT; CDR3: CSARLLMTSGADTQYF
size: NA; V: TRBV28; D: NA; J: TRBJ1-1; DNA: TGTGCCAGCAGTTTAGGGACAATGGGGACTGAAGCTTTCTTT; CDR3: CASSLGTMGTEAFF
size: NA; V: TRBV27; D: NA; J: TRBJ1-1; DNA: TGTGCCAGCAGTCATCCACAGGGAAACACTGAAGCTTTCTTT; CDR3: CASSHPQGNTEAFF
size: once; V: TRBV28; D: TRBD1; J: TRBJ1-2; DNA: TGTGCCAGCAGCCCCGGACAGGGAATGAAATATGGCTACACCTTC; CDR3: CASSPGQGMKYGYTF
size: few; V: TRBV6-1; D: TRBD2; J: TRBJ2-4; DNA: TGTGCCAGCAGTGCCGGACTAGCGGGAGAGGCGTGGAACATTCAGTACTTC; CDR3: CASSAGLAGEAWNIQYF
size: few; V: TRBV28; D: NA; J: TRBJ2-5; DNA: TGTGCCAGCAGGCTAGAGGGGTTCGAGACCCAGTACTTC; CDR3: CASRLEGFETQYF
size: NA; V: TRBV6-5; D: NA; J: TRBJ1-6; DNA: TGTGCCAGCAGGAACCCGTACAATTCACCCCTCCACTTT; CDR3: CASRNPYNSPLHF
size: NA; V: TRBV5-6; D: TRBD1; J: TRBJ2-5; DNA: TGTGCCAGCAGCTACCGACAGGGCGGCACTGAGCAGTACTTC; CDR3: CASSYRQGGTEQYF
size: NA; V: TRBV27; D: NA; J: TRBJ2-3; DNA: TGTGCCAGCAGTTACAGCGGCCCGCGCACAGATACGCAGTATTTT; CDR3: CASSYSGPRTDTQYF
size: NA; V: TRBV18; D: NA; J: TRBJ2-7; DNA: TGTGCCAGCTCACACGAGGACTACGAGCAGTACTTC; CDR3: CASSHEDYEQYF
size: many; V: TRBV4-1; D: TRBD2; J: TRBJ2-7; DNA: TGCGCCAGCAGCGTATCCGGGACTAGCGGGGCCTACGAGCAGTACTTC; CDR3: CASSVSGTSGAYEQYF
size: few; V: TRBV7-9; D: TRBD1; J: TRBJ2-6; DNA: TGTGCCAGCAGCTTCTCCGGGACAGGGCGACCTGGGGCCAACGTCCTGACTTTC; CDR3: CASSFSGTGRPGANVLTF
size: many; V: TRBV18; D: TRBD1; J: TRBJ2-1; DNA: TGTGCCAGCAGCCCGGACAGGTACAATGAGCAGTTCTTC; CDR3: CASSPDRYNEQFF
size: few; V: TRBV10-3; D: TRBD1; J: TRBJ2-2; DNA: TGTGCCATCAGTGAAGGCCCGTCGGGACAGGGGGAGCTGTTTTTT; CDR3: CAISEGPSGQGELFF
size: NA; V: TRBV5-1; D: NA; J: TRBJ2-3; DNA: TGCGCCAGCAGCGGGCGGGACTTGACAGATACGCAGTATTTT; CDR3: CASSGRDLTDTQYF
size: few; V: TRBV5-1; D: TRBD2; J: TRBJ2-1; DNA: TGCGCCAGCAGCTTGGTAGCGGGGGGATCCCGCTCCTACAATGAGCAGTTCTTC; CDR3: CASSLVAGGSRSYNEQFF
size: few; V: TRBV30; D: TRBD2; J: TRBJ2-3; DNA: TGTGCCTGGAACGGGGGGACGGGAGATACGCAGTATTTT; CDR3: CAWNGGTGDTQYF
size: NA; V: TRBV6-2/TRBV6-3; D: NA; J: TRBJ1-1; DNA: TGTGCCAGCAGTTACATGGGGACTGAAGCTTTCTTT; CDR3: CASSYMGTEAFF
size: few; V: TRBV10-3; D: NA; J: TRBJ2-3; DNA: TGTGCCACCCAGGGTGGAGATACGCAGTATTTT; CDR3: CATQGGDTQYF
size: few; V: TRBV18; D: NA; J: TRBJ2-7; DNA: TGTGCCAGCTCGCCCGACTCGACCCGCAAGTACTTC; CDR3: CASSPDSTRKYF
size: few; V: TRBV12-3/TRBV12-4; D: NA; J: TRBJ2-2; DNA: TGTGCCAGCAGTTTACTAGCGAACACCGGGGAGCTGTTTTTT; CDR3: CASSLLANTGELFF
size: many; V: TRBV5-6; D: NA; J: TRBJ2-7; DNA: TGTGCCAGCAGTTTGGTGGGAAGAACCTCCTACGAGCAGTACTTC; CDR3: CASSLVGRTSYEQYF
size: NA; V: TRBV6-1; D: NA; J: TRBJ1-4; DNA: TGTGCCAGCAGTACGGGACGTCGAGAAAAACTGTTTTTT; CDR3: CASSTGRREKLFF
size: many; V: TRBV29-1; D: NA; J: TRBJ2-4; DNA: TGCAGCGTTGGGGGGGCCAAAAACATTCAGTACTTC; CDR3: CSVGGAKNIQYF
size: few; V: TRBV4-1; D: TRBD1; J: TRBJ1-2; DNA: TGCGCCAGCAGCCAAAACTCGGGACAGGCAATCTATGGCTACACCTTC; CDR3: CASSQNSGQAIYGYTF
size: NA; V: TRBV7-9; D: NA; J: TRBJ2-7; DNA: TGTGCCAGCAGCCCGGTCGACAGGTCCTCCTACGAGCAGTACTTC; CDR3: CASSPVDRSSYEQYF
size: NA; V: TRBV3-1; D: NA; J: TRBJ2-1; DNA: TGTGCCAGCAGCCACAGGGGGGATGAGCAGTTCTTC; CDR3: CASSHRGDEQFF
size: NA; V: TRBV7-9; D: TRBD1; J: TRBJ2-7; DNA: TGTGCCAGCAGCTTAAGTGGGGGCCGGGACAGGGGACGCGAGCAGTACTTC; CDR3: CASSLSGGRDRGREQYF
size: many; V: TRBV12-3/TRBV12-4; D: NA; J: TRBJ2-5; DNA: TGTGCCAGCAGTTTTGACGGCCAAGAGACCCAGTACTTC; CDR3: CASSFDGQETQYF
size: NA; V: TRBV6-2/TRBV6-3; D: TRBD1; J: TRBJ1-1; DNA: TGTGCCAGCAGTTACTCCGGGACAGGGTTAAATGAAGCTTTCTTT; CDR3: CASSYSGTGLNEAFF
size: NA; V: TRBV5-1; D: NA; J: TRBJ2-3; DNA: TGCGCCAGCAGCGAAAAATCGGATACGCAGTATTTT; CDR3: CASSEKSDTQYF
size: NA; V: TRBV15; D: NA; J: TRBJ1-1; DNA: TGTGCCACCAGCAGAGATGGCGCCAGGGGAAACACTGAAGCTTTCTTT; CDR3: CATSRDGARGNTEAFF
size: few; V: TRBV20-1; D: NA; J: TRBJ2-6; DNA: TGCAGTGCCAGATATGGGGCCAACGTCCTGACTTTC; CDR3: CSARYGANVLTF